These 28 T cell receptor beta chains were all obtained from the same sample, sequenced in a study of somatic mutations in cytotoxic T cells in rheumatoid arthritis. Assay: immunoSEQ multiplex PCR; the TCRdb copy retains only in-frame clones and omits some. The repertoire holds approximately 20,000 clones, approximately 80% seen once, with under 12% in the top ten. Sequencing was done on a sample of CD8+ T cells sorted from blood. The receptors originated from a woman in her fifties or sixties in good health.

The genes are TRBV2 and TRBJ1-3, with D possibly TRBD1 on 6 matching bases. Trimming took off 7 bases at V and 2 bases at J, with 15 bases between the two ends. The germline CDR1 and CDR2 sequences are SNHLY and FYNNEI. The CDR3 extends over 15 amino acids. CDR3 protein: CASKPEGGPGNTIYF. In DNA, the CDR3 is TGTGCCAGCAAACCTGAGGGGGGGCCTGGAAACACCATATATTTT.

The genes are TRBV7-8 and TRBJ1-1; D is undetermined. This CDR3 has 13 residues. The germline gives CDR1 SGHVS, CDR2 FQNEAQ. With 0 bases removed from V and 5 bases from J, the gap between germline ends came to 7 bases. In nucleotides, the CDR3 is TGTGCCAGCAGCTTAGCGCCGAGTACTGAAGCTTTCTTT. This translates into CASSLAPSTEAFF. The variable domain in full, with the rest retrieved from reference TRBV7-8 and TRBJ1-1, is GAGVSQSPRYKVAKRGQDVALRCDPISGHVSLFWYQQALGQGPEFLTYFQNEAQLDKSGLPSDRFFAERPEGSVSTLKIQRTQQEDSAVYLCASSLAPSTEAFFGQGTRLTVV.

The gene calls are TRBV28 and TRBJ2-7, with D tentatively TRBD1 (6 bases). V dropped 1 base and J dropped 2 bases, with 9 bases sitting between them. This CDR3 contains 14 residues. Germline V CDR1 and CDR2: MDHEN, SYDVKM. The CDR3 loop reads CASSLFHRAYEQYF. The CDR3 DNA follows: TGTGCCAGCAGTTTATTTCACAGGGCCTACGAGCAGTACTTC.

The rearrangement links TRBV4-1 to TRBJ2-1; D possibly corresponds to TRBD2 (5 bases). The CDR3 consists of 15 residues. V dropped 3 bases and J dropped 1 base, with 10 bases sitting between them. In germline, CDR1 is MGHRA, CDR2 YSYEKL. The CDR3 DNA follows: TGCGCCAGCAGCCAGGGGAGCTGGTCCTACAATGAGCAGTTCTTC. Translation gives CASSQGSWSYNEQFF.

This clone was found once. This rearrangement joins TRBV30 to TRBJ2-4; no firm D call. The V and J ends lost 2 bases and 7 bases respectively, with 24 bases between them. The CDR3 has 17 amino acids. From germline, CDR1 is GTSNPN and CDR2 SVGIG (reference sequence). The CDR3 DNA reads TGTGCCTGGAGTCCTCTGGAGAGCGTCTATATGGCGAACATTCAGTACTTC. Amino acid sequence: CAWSPLESVYMANIQYF.

This clone turned up a few times. The CDR3 region is CASSGTEYGYTF. CDR3 bases: TGTGCCAGCAGTGGGACGGAATATGGCTACACCTTC. The chain employs TRBV6-5 and TRBJ1-2; maybe TRBD1 (5 bases). This CDR3 is 12 amino acids long. Trimming removed 5 bases at V and 5 bases at J, with 9 bases between. CDR1 MNHEY and CDR2 SVGAGI come from the germline V gene.

The chain links TRBV6-6 to TRBJ1-5; the D is unclear. V was pared by 6 bases and J by 2 bases, with 14 bases between. Germline V lookup: CDR1 MNHNY, CDR2 SVGAGI (reference sequence). The CDR3 runs 15 residues. The CDR3 reads CASRYTYQGNQPQHF. CDR3 sequence (DNA): TGTGCCAGCAGATATACTTATCAGGGCAATCAGCCCCAGCATTTT.

The CDR3 is CASSETERAFF. As DNA, the CDR3 is TGTGCCAGCAGCGAAACGGAACGGGCTTTCTTT. V is TRBV28 and J is TRBJ1-1; D is undetermined. Germline V gene data show CDR1 as MDHEN and CDR2 as SYDVKM. The germline V and J ends were trimmed by 6 bases and 11 bases, with 13 bases remaining between them. The CDR3 contains 11 residues.

J is TRBJ2-1 and V is TRBV11-3, with a tentative D call TRBD2 (6 bases). The CDR3 length is 16 residues. Germline CDR1 reads SGHNT; CDR2 reads YENEEA. The germline V and J ends were trimmed by 5 bases and 7 bases, with 21 bases remaining between them. CDR3 sequence: CASSPRDSRDINEQFF. CDR3 nucleotide sequence: TGTGCCAGCAGCCCACGGGACTCTCGGGATATAAATGAGCAGTTCTTC.

The rearrangement joins TRBV29-1 to TRBJ2-1; 7 positions match TRBD1. V lost 6 bases, J lost 4 bases, and 12 bases stayed unmatched. Germline CDR1 and CDR2: SQVTM and ANQGSEA. CDR3 length: 15 residues. CDR3 nucleotides: TGCAGCGTCGAGGGGCCGGGACAGAAGTACAATGAGCAGTTCTTC. As protein: CSVEGPGQKYNEQFF.

This clone appeared once. The rearrangement links TRBV11-1 to TRBJ1-4; D might be TRBD1 (5 bases). Germline assignment: CDR1 SGHAT and CDR2 FQDESV (reference sequence). V gave up 1 base and J gave up 10 bases, with 13 bases separating them. This CDR3 comprises 14 residues. CDR3 sequence (DNA): TGTGCCAGCAGCTTAGGAACCGGGACCCGAAAACTGTTTTTT. This encodes CASSLGTGTRKLFF.

The chain carries TRBV9 and TRBJ1-4; no reliable D call. The germline gives CDR1 SGDLS, CDR2 YYNGEE. This CDR3 comprises 15 residues. V was shortened by 0 bases and J by 0 bases, with 6 bases between the two germline ends. The CDR3 region has the DNA TGTGCCAGCAGCGTAGGAGGGTCAACTAATGAAAAACTGTTTTTT. Its translation is CASSVGGSTNEKLFF.

The chain uses TRBV27 and TRBJ2-7; 7 bases match TRBD1. CDR1 is MNHEY and CDR2 is SMNVEV in the germline V gene (reference sequence). The CDR3 spans 13 residues. V dropped 5 bases and J dropped 6; count of bases not matched to a gene: 7. The CDR3 DNA follows: TGTGCCAGCAGTCCGACAGGGACCGCCGAGCAGTACTTC. Protein: CASSPTGTAEQYF.

This clone was recorded once. The rearrangement uses TRBV5-6 and TRBJ1-2; a possible D gene is TRBD1 (6 bases). The CDR3 is made up of 14 amino acids. V lost 0 bases to trimming and J lost 8 bases, with 14 bases between them. Looked up from germline, CDR1 is SGHDT and CDR2 is YYEEEE. CDR3 sequence (DNA): TGTGCCAGCAGCTTGGGCGGGGGGCATCGAGGCTACACCTTC. The encoded protein is CASSLGGGHRGYTF.

V gene TRBV4-3 combines with J gene TRBJ2-5; TRBD1 aligns across 7 bases. Germline CDR1 LGHNA, CDR2 YSLEER. This CDR3 region has 17 residues. The ends lost 0 bases at V and 4 bases at J; junction bases unmatched: 11. Here the CDR3 DNA reads TGCGCCAGCAGCCAAGAAAGACAGGGCGCCGTGGGAGAGACCCAGTACTTC. This sequence encodes CASSQERQGAVGETQYF.

V is TRBV9 and J is TRBJ2-1; either TRBD1 or TRBD2 may fit D (6 bases each). CDR3 length: 14 residues. Germline CDR1 SGDLS, CDR2 YYNGEE. V dropped 4 bases and J dropped 8 bases, with 16 bases sitting between them. CDR3 amino acids: CASSSLGGIDEQFF. DNA of the CDR3: TGTGCCAGCAGCTCGTTAGGGGGGATTGATGAGCAGTTCTTC.

The chain carries TRBV2 and TRBJ1-6; D perhaps matches TRBD1 (5 bases). The germline gives CDR1 SNHLY, CDR2 FYNNEI. Trimming took 2 bases from V and 8 from J, leaving 13 bases between them. The CDR3 runs 15 residues. DNA for the CDR3: TGTGCCAGCAGTGAATGGGGGACCTCTTATTCACCCCTCCACTTT. The encoded protein is CASSEWGTSYSPLHF.

This sequence joins TRBV6-5 and TRBJ2-2; the match to TRBD1 covers 8 bases. In germline, CDR1 is MNHEY, CDR2 SVGAGI. The CDR3 totals 14 residues. Trimming at V came to 7 bases and at J to 8 bases, leaving 9 bases not matched to a gene. The CDR3 reads CASTTQGAGGELFF. CDR3 nucleotides: TGTGCCAGCACCACCCAGGGGGCAGGAGGGGAGCTGTTTTTT.

V gene TRBV7-9 combines with J gene TRBJ2-1; 10 bases are a match to TRBD1. V shed 2 bases, J shed 7 bases, and the junction held 5 bases outside the gene matches. Per germline, CDR1 SEHNR and CDR2 FQNEAQ (reference sequence). This CDR3 comprises 15 residues. The CDR3 here is CASSLYGTGVNEQFF. The CDR3 nucleotides are TGTGCCAGCAGCTTATACGGGACAGGGGTGAATGAGCAGTTCTTC.

The chain links TRBV2 to TRBJ2-4, with TRBD1 as a possible D gene (5 bases). This CDR3 has 12 residues. Per the germline V gene, CDR1 is SNHLY and CDR2 is FYNNEI. The germline V and J ends were trimmed by 8 bases and 8 bases, with 13 bases remaining between them. The CDR3 nucleotides read TGTGCCAGCGTTGACAGTCAGGACATTCAGTACTTC. It is translated as CASVDSQDIQYF.

The chain couples TRBV6-1 to TRBJ2-7, with 12 bases identical to TRBD2. Germline V gene lookup returns CDR1 MNHNS and CDR2 SASEGT. Trimming cost V 4 bases and J 4 bases; bases outside gene matches: 8. The CDR3 contains 16 residues. The CDR3, as DNA: TGTGCCAGCAGTGCCTCCAGACTAGCGGGAGAATACGAGCAGTACTTC. Its protein is CASSASRLAGEYEQYF.

The chain employs TRBV9 and TRBJ2-1; D is possibly TRBD2 (5 bases). The V end was cut by 0 bases, the J end by 12 bases, with 16 bases between. In germline, CDR1 is SGDLS, CDR2 YYNGEE. The CDR3 totals 14 residues. This chain's CDR3 is CASSVDGGSPVQFF. DNA of the CDR3: TGTGCCAGCAGCGTAGACGGTGGGAGCCCCGTGCAGTTCTTC.

The V gene is TRBV5-6, the J gene TRBJ1-4; the D gene is possibly TRBD1 (6 bases). V was trimmed by 2 bases and J by 7 bases, leaving 12 bases between them. The germline V gene has CDR1 SGHDT and CDR2 YYEEEE. The CDR3 runs to 14 residues. The CDR3 spells CASSLRDTIEKLFF. CDR3 DNA: TGTGCCAGCAGCTTACGGGACACGATTGAAAAACTGTTTTTT.

The rearrangement uses TRBV6-1 and TRBJ2-1; the D gene is possibly TRBD2 (5 bases). Germline V gene sequence: CDR1 MNHNS, CDR2 SASEGT. This CDR3 has 15 residues. The V end lost 5 bases, the J end lost 4 bases, and 15 bases lay between the germline ends. The CDR3 sequence: CASSREWTPYNEQFF. CDR3 nucleotide sequence: TGTGCCAGCAGTAGGGAGTGGACCCCTTACAATGAGCAGTTCTTC.

This clone has a handful of counts. The rearrangement uses TRBV30 and TRBJ2-7, with TRBD1 as a possible D gene (6 bases). This CDR3 contains 12 residues. Per the germline V gene, CDR1 is GTSNPN and CDR2 is SVGIG (reference sequence). The ends were cut back, 3 bases at V and 4 bases at J, with 10 bases in the middle. CDR3 in DNA: TGTGCCTGGAGGGGCAGGGGTTACGAGCAGTACTTC. It specifies CAWRGRGYEQYF.

This clone was observed a handful of times. The chain employs TRBV4-1 and TRBJ2-1, with 12 bases lining up with TRBD2. Losses at the gene ends were 1 base for V and 8 bases for J; bases not matched to a gene: 18. Germline CDR1 MGHRA, CDR2 YSYEKL. This CDR3 spans 20 amino acids. CDR3 region: CASSQGGRATSGGLRDEQFF. CDR3 sequence (DNA): TGCGCCAGCAGCCAAGGAGGAAGGGCAACTAGCGGGGGGTTGAGGGATGAGCAGTTCTTC.

This sequence joins TRBV9 and TRBJ2-7; 8 nucleotides agree with TRBD2. CDR1 is SGDLS and CDR2 is YYNGEE in the germline V gene. CDR3 length equals 16 residues. Trimming cost V 4 bases and J 6 bases; bases outside gene matches: 15. CDR3 loop: CASSPRRTSGSGEQYF. The CDR3 DNA sequence: TGTGCCAGCAGCCCTCGGCGTACGAGCGGGAGTGGCGAGCAGTACTTC. Together with reference TRBV9 and TRBJ2-7, the CDR3 gives the full variable domain: DSGVTQTPKHLITATGQRVTLRCSPRSGDLSVYWYQQSLDQGLQFLIQYYNGEERAKGNILERFSAQQFPDLHSELNLSSLELGDSALYFCASSPRRTSGSGEQYFGPGTRLTVT.

V usage is TRBV28 and J usage is TRBJ2-7; 8 bases are shared with TRBD1. CDR3 length: 16 amino acids. Trimming removed 4 bases from V and 1 base from J; junction bases left unmatched: 9. Germline V gives CDR1 MDHEN, CDR2 SYDVKM. DNA for the CDR3: TGTGCCAGCAGTTCATGGACAGGGTACGGTTCCTACGAGCAGTACTTC. Amino acid sequence: CASSSWTGYGSYEQYF.